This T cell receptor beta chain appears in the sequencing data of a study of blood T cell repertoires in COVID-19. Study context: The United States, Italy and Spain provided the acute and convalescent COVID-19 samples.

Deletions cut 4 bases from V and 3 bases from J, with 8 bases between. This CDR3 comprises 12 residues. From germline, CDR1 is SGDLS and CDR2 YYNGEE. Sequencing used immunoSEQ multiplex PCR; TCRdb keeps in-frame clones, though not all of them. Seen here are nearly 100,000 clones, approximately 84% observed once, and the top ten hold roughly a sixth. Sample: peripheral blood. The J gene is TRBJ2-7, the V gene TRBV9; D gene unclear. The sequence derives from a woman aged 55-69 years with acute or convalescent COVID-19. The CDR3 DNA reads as TGTGCCAGCAGCCGCGACAACTACGAGCAGTACTTC. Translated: CASSRDNYEQYF.